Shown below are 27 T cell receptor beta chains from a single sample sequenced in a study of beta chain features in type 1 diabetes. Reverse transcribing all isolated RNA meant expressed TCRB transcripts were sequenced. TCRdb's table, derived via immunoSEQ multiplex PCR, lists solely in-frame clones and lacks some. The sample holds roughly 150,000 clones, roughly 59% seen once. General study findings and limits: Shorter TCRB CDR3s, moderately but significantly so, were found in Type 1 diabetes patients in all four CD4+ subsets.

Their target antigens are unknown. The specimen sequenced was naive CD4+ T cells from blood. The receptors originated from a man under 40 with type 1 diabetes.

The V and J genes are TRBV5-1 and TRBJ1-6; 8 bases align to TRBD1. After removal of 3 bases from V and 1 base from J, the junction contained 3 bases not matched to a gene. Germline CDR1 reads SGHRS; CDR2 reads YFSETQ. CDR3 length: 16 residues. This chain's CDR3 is CASSSWDRSYNSPLHF. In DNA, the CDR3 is TGCGCCAGCAGCTCTTGGGACAGGTCCTATAATTCACCCCTCCACTTT.

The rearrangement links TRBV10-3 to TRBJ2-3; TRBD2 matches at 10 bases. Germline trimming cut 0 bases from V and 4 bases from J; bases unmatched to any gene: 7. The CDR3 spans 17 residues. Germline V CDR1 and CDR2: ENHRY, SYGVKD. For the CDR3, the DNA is TGTGCCATCAGTGAGTCGAATCGGCTAGCGGGGGCAGATACGCAGTATTTT. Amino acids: CAISESNRLAGADTQYF.

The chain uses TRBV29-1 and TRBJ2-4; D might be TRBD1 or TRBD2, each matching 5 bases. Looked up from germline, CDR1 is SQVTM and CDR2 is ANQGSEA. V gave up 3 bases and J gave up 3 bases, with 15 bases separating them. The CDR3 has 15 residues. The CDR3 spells CSVDEGQFGKNIQYF. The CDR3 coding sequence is TGCAGCGTTGACGAGGGGCAGTTCGGCAAAAACATTCAGTACTTC.

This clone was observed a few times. The CDR3 sequence is CASSDRDRVDNEQFF. CDR3 DNA sequence: TGTGCCAGCAGCGACCGGGACAGGGTCGACAATGAGCAGTTCTTC. The chain combines TRBV7-2 with TRBJ2-1, with TRBD1 matching 9 bases. V lost 5 bases to trimming and J lost 5 bases; unmatched junction nucleotides: 7. The CDR3 consists of 15 residues. The germline gives CDR1 SGHTA, CDR2 FQGNSA. The full variable domain, in which reference TRBV7-2 and TRBJ2-1 provide the parts outside the CDR3, is GAGVSQSPSNKVTEKGKDVELRCDPISGHTALYWYRQSLGQGLEFLIYFQGNSAPDKSGLPSDRFSAERTGGSVSTLTIQRTQQEDSAVYLCASSDRDRVDNEQFFGPGTRLTVL.

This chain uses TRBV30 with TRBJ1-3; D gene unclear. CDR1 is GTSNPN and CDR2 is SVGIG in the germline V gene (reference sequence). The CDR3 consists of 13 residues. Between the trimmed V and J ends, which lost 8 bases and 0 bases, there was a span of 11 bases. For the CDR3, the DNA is TGTGCCGGAGGGCCGAACTCTGGAAACACCATATATTTT. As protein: CAGGPNSGNTIYF. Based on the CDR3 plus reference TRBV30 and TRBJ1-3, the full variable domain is SQTIHQWPATLVQPVGSPLSLECTVEGTSNPNLYWYRQAAGRGLQLLFYSVGIGQISSEVPQNLSASRPQDRQFILSSKKLLLSDSGFYLCAGGPNSGNTIYFGEGSWLTVV.

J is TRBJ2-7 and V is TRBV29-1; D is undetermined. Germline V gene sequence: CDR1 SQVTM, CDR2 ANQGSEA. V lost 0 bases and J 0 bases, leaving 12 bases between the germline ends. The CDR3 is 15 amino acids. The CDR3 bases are TGCAGCGTTGAAGATTGGCAGCTGAACTCCTACGAGCAGTACTTC. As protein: CSVEDWQLNSYEQYF.

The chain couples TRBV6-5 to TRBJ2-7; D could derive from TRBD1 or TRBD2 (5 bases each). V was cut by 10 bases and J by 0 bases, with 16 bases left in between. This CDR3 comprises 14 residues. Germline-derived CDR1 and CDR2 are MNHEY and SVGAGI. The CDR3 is CATLRDGSSYEQYF. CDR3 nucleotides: TGTGCCACCCTCCGGGACGGAAGCTCCTACGAGCAGTACTTC.

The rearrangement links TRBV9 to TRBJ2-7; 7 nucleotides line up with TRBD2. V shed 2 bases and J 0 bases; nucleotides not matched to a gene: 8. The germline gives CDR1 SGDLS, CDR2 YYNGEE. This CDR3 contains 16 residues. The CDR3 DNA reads TGTGCCAGCAGCGTTGGGGCTAGCGGTCCCTCCTACGAGCAGTACTTC. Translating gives CASSVGASGPSYEQYF. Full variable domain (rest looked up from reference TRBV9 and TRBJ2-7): DSGVTQTPKHLITATGQRVTLRCSPRSGDLSVYWYQQSLDQGLQFLIQYYNGEERAKGNILERFSAQQFPDLHSELNLSSLELGDSALYFCASSVGASGPSYEQYFGPGTRLTVT.

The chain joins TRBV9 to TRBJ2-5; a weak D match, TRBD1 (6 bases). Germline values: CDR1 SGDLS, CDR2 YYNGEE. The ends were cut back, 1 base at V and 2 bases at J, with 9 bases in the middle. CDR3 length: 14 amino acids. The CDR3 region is CASSVSTGQETQYF. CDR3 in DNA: TGTGCCAGCAGCGTAAGTACAGGGCAAGAGACCCAGTACTTC.

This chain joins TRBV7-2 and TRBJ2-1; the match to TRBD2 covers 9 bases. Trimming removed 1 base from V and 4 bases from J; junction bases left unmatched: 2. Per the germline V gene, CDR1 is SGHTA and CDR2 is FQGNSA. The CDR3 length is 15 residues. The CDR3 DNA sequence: TGTGCCAGCAGCTTAGTCGGACTAGCGTACAATGAGCAGTTCTTC. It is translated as CASSLVGLAYNEQFF.

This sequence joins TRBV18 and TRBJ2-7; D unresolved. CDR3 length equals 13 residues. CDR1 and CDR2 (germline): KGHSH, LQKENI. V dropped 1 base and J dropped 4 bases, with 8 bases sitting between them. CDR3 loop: CASSPRKGYEQYF. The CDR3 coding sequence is TGTGCCAGCTCACCACGCAAGGGTTACGAGCAGTACTTC.

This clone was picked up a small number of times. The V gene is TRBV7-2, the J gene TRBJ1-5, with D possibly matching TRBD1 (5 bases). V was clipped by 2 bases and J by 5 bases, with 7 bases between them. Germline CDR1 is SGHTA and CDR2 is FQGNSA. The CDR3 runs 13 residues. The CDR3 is CASSLTGHQPQHF. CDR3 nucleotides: TGTGCCAGCAGCTTAACGGGACATCAGCCCCAGCATTTT.

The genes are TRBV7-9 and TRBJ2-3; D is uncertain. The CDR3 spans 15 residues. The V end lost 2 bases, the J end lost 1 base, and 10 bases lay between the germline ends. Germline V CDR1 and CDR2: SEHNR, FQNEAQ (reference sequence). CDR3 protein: CASSLTLVGTDTQYF. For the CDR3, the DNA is TGTGCCAGCAGCTTAACATTAGTTGGCACAGATACGCAGTATTTT.

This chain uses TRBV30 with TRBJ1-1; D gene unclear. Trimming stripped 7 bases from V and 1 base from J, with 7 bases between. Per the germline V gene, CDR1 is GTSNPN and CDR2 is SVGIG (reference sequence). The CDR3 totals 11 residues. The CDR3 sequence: CASRWNTEAFF. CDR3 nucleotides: TGTGCCTCCCGATGGAACACTGAAGCTTTCTTT.

This CDR3 reads CAWDSTGEAFF. The DNA of the CDR3 is TGTGCCTGGGATTCGACAGGAGAGGCTTTCTTT. The chain employs TRBV30 and TRBJ1-1, with a tentative D call TRBD1 (6 bases). The CDR3 is made up of 11 amino acids. The V gene's germline CDR1 is GTSNPN and CDR2 SVGIG (reference sequence). Deletions cut 5 bases from V and 11 bases from J, with 15 bases between.

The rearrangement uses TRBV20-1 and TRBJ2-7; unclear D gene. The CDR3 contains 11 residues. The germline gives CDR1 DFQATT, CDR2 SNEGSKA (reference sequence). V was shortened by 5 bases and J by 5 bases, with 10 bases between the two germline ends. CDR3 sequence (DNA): TGCAGTGCTTCCTGGCCTGACGAGCAGTACTTC. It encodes CSASWPDEQYF.

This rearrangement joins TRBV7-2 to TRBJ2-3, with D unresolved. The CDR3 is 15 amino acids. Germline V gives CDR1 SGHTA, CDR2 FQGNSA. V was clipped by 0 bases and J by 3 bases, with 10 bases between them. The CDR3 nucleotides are TGTGCCAGCAGCTTAGCGCCTTTTGGAACAGATACGCAGTATTTT. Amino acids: CASSLAPFGTDTQYF.

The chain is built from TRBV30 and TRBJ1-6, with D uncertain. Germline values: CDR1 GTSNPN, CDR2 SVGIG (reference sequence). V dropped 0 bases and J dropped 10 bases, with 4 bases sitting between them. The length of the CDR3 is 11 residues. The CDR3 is CAWSVQSPLHF. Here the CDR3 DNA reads TGTGCCTGGAGTGTTCAATCACCCCTCCACTTT.

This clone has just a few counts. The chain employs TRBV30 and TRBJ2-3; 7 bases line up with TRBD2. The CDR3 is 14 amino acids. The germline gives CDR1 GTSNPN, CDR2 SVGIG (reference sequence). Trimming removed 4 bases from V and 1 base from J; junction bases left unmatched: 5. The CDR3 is CAWIGLAGTDTQYF. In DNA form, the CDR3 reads TGTGCCTGGATAGGGCTAGCGGGCACAGATACGCAGTATTTT. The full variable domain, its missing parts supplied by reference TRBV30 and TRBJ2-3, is SQTIHQWPATLVQPVGSPLSLECTVEGTSNPNLYWYRQAAGRGLQLLFYSVGIGQISSEVPQNLSASRPQDRQFILSSKKLLLSDSGFYLCAWIGLAGTDTQYFGPGTRLTVL.

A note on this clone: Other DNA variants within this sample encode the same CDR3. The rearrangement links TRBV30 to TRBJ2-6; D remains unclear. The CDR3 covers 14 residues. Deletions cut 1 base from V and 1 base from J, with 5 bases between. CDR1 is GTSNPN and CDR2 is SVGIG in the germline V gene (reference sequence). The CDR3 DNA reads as TGTGCCTGGAGTGGGGGTTCTGGGGCCAACGTCCTGACTTTC. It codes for CAWSGGSGANVLTF.

The CDR3 nucleotides are TGTGCCTGGAGTGTTGGGACAGGGCTTTATGGCTACACCTTC. Translation: CAWSVGTGLYGYTF. The rearrangement uses TRBV30 and TRBJ1-2, with 9 bases that match TRBD1. The germline V gene has CDR1 GTSNPN and CDR2 SVGIG (reference sequence). The length of the CDR3 is 14 residues. The trim removed 0 bases at V and 5 bases at J, leaving 4 bases unmatched.

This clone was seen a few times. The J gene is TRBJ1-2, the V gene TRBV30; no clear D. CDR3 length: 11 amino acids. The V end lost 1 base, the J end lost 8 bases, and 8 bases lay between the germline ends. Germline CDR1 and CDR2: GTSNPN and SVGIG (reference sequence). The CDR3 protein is CAWSAFSGYTF. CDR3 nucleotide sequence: TGTGCCTGGAGTGCCTTCAGCGGCTACACCTTC.

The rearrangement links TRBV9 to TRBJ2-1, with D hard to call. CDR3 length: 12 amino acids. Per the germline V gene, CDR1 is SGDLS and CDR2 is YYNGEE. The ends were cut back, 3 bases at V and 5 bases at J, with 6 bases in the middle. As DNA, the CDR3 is TGTGCCAGCAGCGCAAGAAACAATGAGCAGTTCTTC. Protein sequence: CASSARNNEQFF.

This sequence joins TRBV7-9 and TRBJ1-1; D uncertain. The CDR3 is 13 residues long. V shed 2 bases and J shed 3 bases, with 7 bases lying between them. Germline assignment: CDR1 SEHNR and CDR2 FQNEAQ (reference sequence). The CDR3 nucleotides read TGTGCCAGCAGCTTAAGGCAGGACACTGAAGCTTTCTTT. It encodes CASSLRQDTEAFF.

The CDR3 coding sequence is TGTGCCAGCAGCGTACATGGCGGGGGACAAGAGACCCAGTACTTC. It is translated as CASSVHGGGQETQYF. The chain has TRBV9 and TRBJ2-5, with 7 bases lining up with TRBD2. Germline V lookup: CDR1 SGDLS, CDR2 YYNGEE. V dropped 1 base and J dropped 2; count of bases not matched to a gene: 5. The CDR3 contains 15 residues.

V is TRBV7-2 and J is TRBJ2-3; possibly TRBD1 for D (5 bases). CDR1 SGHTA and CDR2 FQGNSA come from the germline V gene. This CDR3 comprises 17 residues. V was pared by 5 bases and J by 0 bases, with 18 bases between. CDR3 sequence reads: CASSRTMVGPSTDTQYF. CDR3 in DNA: TGTGCCAGCAGCCGGACAATGGTCGGCCCTAGCACAGATACGCAGTATTTT.

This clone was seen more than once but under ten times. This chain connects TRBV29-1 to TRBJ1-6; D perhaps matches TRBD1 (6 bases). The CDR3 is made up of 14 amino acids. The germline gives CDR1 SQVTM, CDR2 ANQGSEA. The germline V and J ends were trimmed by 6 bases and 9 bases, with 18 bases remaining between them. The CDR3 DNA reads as TGCAGCGTCAGAAGCGCGGGGGGCGGTTCACCCCTCCACTTT. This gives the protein CSVRSAGGGSPLHF.